Listed below are T cell receptor beta chains from one sample, sequenced in a study of blood T cell repertoires in COVID-19. The protocol was immunoSEQ multiplex PCR, while the TCRdb copy is restricted to in-frame clones and leaves out a portion. This sample yields around 130,000 clones, of which more than 70% are seen a single time; about 1.5% belongs to the top ten. The source material was peripheral blood. The receptors were sampled from a man in his 60s with acute or convalescent COVID-19. Each CDR3 is given with its conserved first and last residue. A D gene is named only where the DNA matches it firmly. A row's size may be missing; if present it is once, few, many or a size class.

>NA|TRBV27|NA|TRBJ1-6
CASSFGAGWNNSPLHF
TGTGCCAGCAGTTTTGGGGCAGGGTGGAATAATTCACCCCTCCACTTT
>NA|TRBV19|NA|TRBJ2-3
CASSIGDSTDTQYF
TGTGCCAGTAGTATAGGGGACTCCACAGATACGCAGTATTTT
>TRBD1|TRBV3-1/TRBV3-2|few|TRBJ1-2
CASSQRQGDGYTF
TGTGCCAGCAGCCAGAGACAGGGGGATGGCTACACCTTC
>TRBD1|TRBV6-5|once|TRBJ2-7
CASSWGTGRYEQYF
TGTGCCAGCAGTTGGGGGACAGGACGCTACGAGCAGTACTTC
>NA|TRBV9|NA|TRBJ1-6
CASSVEPGKHSPLHF
TGTGCCAGCAGCGTAGAACCGGGGAAGCATTCACCCCTCCACTTT
>NA|TRBV6-5|NA|TRBJ2-3
CASSRSSSTDTQYF
TGTGCCAGCAGTCGGTCTAGCAGCACAGATACGCAGTATTTT
>NA|TRBV27|once|TRBJ2-2
CASSLRSIATGELFF
TGTGCCAGCAGTTTAAGGAGTATCGCCACCGGGGAGCTGTTTTTT
>NA|TRBV24-1|NA|TRBJ1-2
CATSTTDSYYGYTF
TGTGCCACCAGTACAACAGACAGCTACTATGGCTACACCTTC
>TRBD2|TRBV10-2|NA|TRBJ2-3
CASSEFGGRRTDTQYF
TGCGCCAGCAGTGAGTTCGGCGGGAGACGCACAGATACGCAGTATTTT
>NA|TRBV24-1|few|TRBJ2-1
CATSDSMDRLYNEQFF
TGTGCCACCAGTGATTCCATGGACAGACTCTACAATGAGCAGTTCTTC
>NA|TRBV11-2|NA|TRBJ2-3
CASSLVVGDMTDTQYF
TGTGCCAGCAGCTTAGTGGTCGGGGATATGACAGATACGCAGTATTTT
>NA|TRBV5-1|NA|TRBJ1-5
CASSPVGNQPQHF
TGCGCCAGCAGCCCCGTTGGCAATCAGCCCCAGCATTTT
>NA|TRBV20-1|once|TRBJ2-3
CSASRRGRGTDTQYF
TGCAGTGCTAGTCGGCGCGGTCGGGGCACAGATACGCAGTATTTT
>NA|TRBV10-2|NA|TRBJ1-1
CASSDWGDTEAFF
TGCGCCAGCAGTGATTGGGGGGACACTGAAGCTTTCTTT
>TRBD2|TRBV10-2|NA|TRBJ2-2
CASSDGGGNTGELFF
TGCGCCAGCAGTGATGGGGGGGGTAACACCGGGGAGCTGTTTTTT
>NA|TRBV2|NA|TRBJ1-1
CASSGPNTEAFF
TGTGCCAGCAGTGGGCCGAACACTGAAGCTTTCTTT
>NA|TRBV29-1|once|TRBJ2-7
CSVSSASAYEQYF
TGCAGCGTGTCTAGCGCTAGTGCCTACGAGCAGTACTTC
>TRBD2|TRBV7-8|once|TRBJ2-2
CASSYTGGYTGELFF
TGTGCCAGCAGCTATACGGGGGGATACACCGGGGAGCTGTTTTTT
>NA|TRBV12-2|NA|TRBJ1-5
CASRLGGPHNQPQHF
TGTGCAAGTCGATTGGGGGGGCCACACAATCAGCCCCAGCATTTT
>NA|TRBV6-5|NA|TRBJ1-3
CASSPRHGSGNTIYF
TGTGCCAGCAGTCCACGACATGGCTCTGGAAACACCATATATTTT
>NA|TRBV5-1|NA|TRBJ1-4
CASRLRQAINEKLFF
TGCGCCAGCAGGCTACGACAGGCGATAAATGAAAAACTGTTTTTT
>TRBD1|TRBV27|NA|TRBJ2-7
CASSRSSSDRRRDEQYF
TGTGCCAGCAGCCGCTCATCATCGGACAGGAGAAGGGACGAGCAGTACTTC
>TRBD2|TRBV11-2|once|TRBJ2-2
CASSLKPGGGELFF
TGTGCCAGCAGCTTAAAGCCGGGGGGCGGGGAGCTGTTTTTT
>TRBD2|TRBV7-2|few|TRBJ2-5
CASSPTLAGGETQYF
TGTGCCAGCAGCCCCACCTTAGCGGGAGGAGAGACCCAGTACTTC
>NA|TRBV7-9|once|TRBJ1-2
CASSSGGTDSLNYGYTF
TGTGCCAGCAGCTCGGGGGGGACGGATTCGCTGAACTATGGCTACACCTTC
>TRBD2|TRBV5-1|few|TRBJ2-5
CASSIGLAGGQETQYF
TGCGCCAGCAGCATAGGACTAGCGGGGGGGCAAGAGACCCAGTACTTC
>NA|TRBV6-6|NA|TRBJ2-2
CASTETGFPGELFF
TGTGCCAGCACCGAAACAGGGTTCCCCGGGGAGCTGTTTTTT
>TRBD1|TRBV19|NA|TRBJ1-2
CASSAGGNYGYTF
TGTGCCAGTAGTGCAGGGGGCAACTATGGCTACACCTTC
>NA|TRBV5-4|NA|TRBJ1-4
CASSLGGGMANEKLFF
TGTGCCAGCAGCTTGGGAGGAGGGATGGCTAATGAAAAACTGTTTTTT
>NA|TRBV30|many|TRBJ1-2
CAWSVRSNYGYTF
TGTGCCTGGAGTGTTCGGTCTAACTATGGCTACACCTTC
>NA|TRBV6-1|NA|TRBJ2-7
CASSDRVHEQYF
TGTGCCAGCAGTGACAGGGTCCACGAGCAGTACTTC